One and the same sample provided the 10 T cell receptor beta chains below, sequenced in a study of metastatic and nonmetastatic thyroid tumors (dated by TCRdb to 2018 to 2021). Library preparation employed PCR. For sequencing, an Illumina HiSeq 4000 was employed. TCRdb applied fastp at Q25 and MiXCR to the public reads, then kept only in-frame beta chains. The sample yields 8,500 to 13,000 clones; under 30% were counted once. Around 9.5% of the sample comes from the top ten. Before undergoing thyroid surgery, none of the patients had been given any kind of treatment. Sequenced: tumor tissue. These receptors originate from a female donor with papillary thyroid cancer or a benign thyroid nodule (not recorded which). Some clones in this sample may be carry-over from other donors' samples.

Within the sample, this clone is medium-sized. V is TRBV2 and J is TRBJ1-5; D is perhaps TRBD1 (5 bases). CDR1 is SNHLY and CDR2 is FYNNEI in the germline V gene. The CDR3 extends over 12 amino acids. Trimming removed 7 bases at V and 5 bases at J, with 9 bases between. This CDR3 reads CASTQGDQPQHF. The CDR3 DNA sequence: TGTGCCAGCACTCAAGGGGATCAGCCCCAGCATTTT.

V gene TRBV2 combines with J gene TRBJ2-7; 13 bases are shared with TRBD2. The CDR3 is 16 amino acids. CDR1 and CDR2 from the germline V gene are SNHLY and FYNNEI. After removal of 1 base from V and 5 bases from J, the junction contained 5 bases not matched to a gene. The CDR3 DNA is TGTGCCAGCAGTGAAGTAAGGACTAGCGGGAGCCACGAGCAGTACTTC. Amino acids: CASSEVRTSGSHEQYF.

The V call is TRBV5-1, the J call TRBJ1-2; 7 bases are shared with TRBD1. The CDR3 has 13 residues. Germline V gene data show CDR1 as SGHRS and CDR2 as YFSETQ. With 2 bases clipped from V and 7 bases from J, the junction kept 5 bases outside the gene matches. The CDR3 loop reads CASSLQTGSGYTF. The CDR3 DNA follows: TGCGCCAGCAGCTTACAGACAGGGAGTGGCTACACCTTC.

The V call is TRBV18, the J call TRBJ1-5; weak D call: TRBD1 (5 bases). Trimming took 4 bases from V and 6 from J, leaving 13 bases between them. Germline V CDR1 and CDR2: KGHSH, LQKENI. CDR3 size: 14 residues. The CDR3: CASSRSGLGQPQHF. CDR3 sequence (DNA): TGTGCCAGCTCACGGTCAGGGCTCGGTCAGCCCCAGCATTTT.

In its sample, this clone is medium-sized. The chain recombines TRBV20-1 with TRBJ2-3, with TRBD2 matching over 7 bases. V trimming: 1 base; J trimming: 2 bases; junction bases outside the gene matches: 21. CDR3 length: 20 amino acids. Per germline, CDR1 DFQATT and CDR2 SNEGSKA (reference sequence). CDR3 region: CSARVPWGLSSLGHTDTQYF. The DNA of the CDR3 is TGCAGTGCTAGAGTGCCTTGGGGACTAAGCTCCCTAGGTCACACAGATACGCAGTATTTT.

The chain recombines TRBV12-3 or TRBV12-4 with TRBJ1-1; D gene uncertain. There are 15 residues in the CDR3. The ends were cut back, 1 base at V and 4 bases at J, with 13 bases in the middle. The CDR3 region has the DNA TGTGCCAGCAGTTTAGATTCGAGGTTGGCCACTGAAGCTTTCTTT. This translates into CASSLDSRLATEAFF.

The rearrangement joins TRBV28 to TRBJ2-7, with 7 bases lining up with TRBD1. The CDR3 runs 14 residues. Trimming at V came to 6 bases and at J to 3 bases, leaving 8 bases not matched to a gene. The germline CDR1 and CDR2 sequences are MDHEN and SYDVKM. DNA of the CDR3: TGTGCCAGCAGGGCCGGGACAGTGGTCTACGAGCAGTACTTC. This gives the protein CASRAGTVVYEQYF.

The chain has TRBV7-2 and TRBJ1-1; the D is unclear. Per germline, CDR1 SGHTA and CDR2 FQGNSA. The CDR3 runs 13 residues. The germline V and J ends were trimmed by 5 bases and 0 bases, with 7 bases remaining between them. In DNA, the CDR3 is TGTGCCAGCAGCCCCATGATGAACACTGAAGCTTTCTTT. It codes for CASSPMMNTEAFF.

This clone is medium-sized within its sample. The rearrangement links TRBV24-1 to TRBJ1-1; D not certain. The CDR3 is 13 amino acids. The V end lost 7 bases, the J end lost 1 base, and 9 bases lay between the germline ends. The germline gives CDR1 KGHDR, CDR2 SFDVKD. CDR3 bases: TGTGCCACCAGAAATACCTGGAACACTGAAGCTTTCTTT. Residues: CATRNTWNTEAFF.

This clone came up a few times. The chain links TRBV6-1 to TRBJ1-6; possible D gene TRBD1, 6 bases. CDR1 is MNHNS, CDR2 SASEGT, per germline. The CDR3 is made up of 12 amino acids. Trimming removed 6 bases from V and 13 bases from J, with 13 bases in between. CDR3 residues: CASSHREGPLHF. The CDR3 DNA reads as TGTGCCAGCAGCCACAGGGAGGGTCCCCTCCACTTT.